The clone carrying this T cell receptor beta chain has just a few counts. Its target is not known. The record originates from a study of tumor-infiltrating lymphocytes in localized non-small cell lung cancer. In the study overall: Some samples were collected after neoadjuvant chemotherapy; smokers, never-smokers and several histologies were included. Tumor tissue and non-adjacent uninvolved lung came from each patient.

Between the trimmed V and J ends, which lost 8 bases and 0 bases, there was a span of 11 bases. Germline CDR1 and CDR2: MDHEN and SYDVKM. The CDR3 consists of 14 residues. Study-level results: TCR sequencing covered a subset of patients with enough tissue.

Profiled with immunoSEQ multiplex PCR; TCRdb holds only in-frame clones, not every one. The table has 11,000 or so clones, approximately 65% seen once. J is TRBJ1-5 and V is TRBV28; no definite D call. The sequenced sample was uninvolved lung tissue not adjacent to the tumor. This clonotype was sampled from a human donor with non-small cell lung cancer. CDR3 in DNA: TGTGCCAGCGCGGCCGCCCTTAGCAATCAGCCCCAGCATTTT. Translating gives CASAAALSNQPQHF.